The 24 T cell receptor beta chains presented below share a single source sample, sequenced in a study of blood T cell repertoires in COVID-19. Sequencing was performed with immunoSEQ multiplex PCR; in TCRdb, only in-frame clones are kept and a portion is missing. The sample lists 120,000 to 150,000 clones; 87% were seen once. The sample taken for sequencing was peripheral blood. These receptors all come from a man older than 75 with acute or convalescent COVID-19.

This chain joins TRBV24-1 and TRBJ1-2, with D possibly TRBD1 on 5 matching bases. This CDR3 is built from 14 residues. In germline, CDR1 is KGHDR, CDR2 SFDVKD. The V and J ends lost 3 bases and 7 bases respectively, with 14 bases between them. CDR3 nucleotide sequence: TGTGCCACCAGTGATACCGGGTCTCAGGGTGGCTACACCTTC. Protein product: CATSDTGSQGGYTF.

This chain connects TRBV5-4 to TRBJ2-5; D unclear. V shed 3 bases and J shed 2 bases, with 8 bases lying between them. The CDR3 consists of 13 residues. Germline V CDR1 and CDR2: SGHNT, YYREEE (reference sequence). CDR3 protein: CASSSQAQETQYF. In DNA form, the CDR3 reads TGTGCCAGCAGCTCCCAGGCACAAGAGACCCAGTACTTC.

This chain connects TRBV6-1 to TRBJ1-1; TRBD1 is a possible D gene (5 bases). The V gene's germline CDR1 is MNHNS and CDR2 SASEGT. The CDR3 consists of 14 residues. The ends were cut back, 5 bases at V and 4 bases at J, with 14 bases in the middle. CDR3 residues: CASSNGGGSTEAFF. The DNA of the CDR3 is TGTGCCAGCAGTAACGGGGGGGGGAGCACTGAAGCTTTCTTT.

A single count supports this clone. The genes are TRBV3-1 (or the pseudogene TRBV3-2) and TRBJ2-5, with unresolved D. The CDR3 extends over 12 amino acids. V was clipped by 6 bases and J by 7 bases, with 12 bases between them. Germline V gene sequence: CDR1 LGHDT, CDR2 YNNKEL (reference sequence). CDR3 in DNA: TGTGCCAGCAGTCAAAATCCGGGGACCCAGTACTTC. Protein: CASSQNPGTQYF.

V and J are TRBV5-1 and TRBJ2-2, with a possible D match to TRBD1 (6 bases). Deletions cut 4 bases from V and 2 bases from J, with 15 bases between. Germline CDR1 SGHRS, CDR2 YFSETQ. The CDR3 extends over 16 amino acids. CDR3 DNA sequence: TGCGCCAGCAGCCCTCAGGGGCTACGAAACACCGGGGAGCTGTTTTTT. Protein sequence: CASSPQGLRNTGELFF.

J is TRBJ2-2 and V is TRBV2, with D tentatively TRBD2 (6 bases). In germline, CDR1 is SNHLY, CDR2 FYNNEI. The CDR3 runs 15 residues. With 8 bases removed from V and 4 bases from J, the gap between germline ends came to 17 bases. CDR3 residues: CASLSSGGPTGELFF. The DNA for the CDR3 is TGTGCCAGCCTCTCATCCGGGGGACCCACCGGGGAGCTGTTTTTT.

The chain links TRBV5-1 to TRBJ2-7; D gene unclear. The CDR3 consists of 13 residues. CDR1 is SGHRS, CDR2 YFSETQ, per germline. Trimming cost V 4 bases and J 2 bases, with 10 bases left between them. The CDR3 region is CASSPSGAYEQYF. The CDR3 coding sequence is TGCGCCAGCAGCCCTTCAGGTGCCTACGAGCAGTACTTC. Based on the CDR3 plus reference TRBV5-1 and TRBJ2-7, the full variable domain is KAGVTQTPRYLIKTRGQQVTLSCSPISGHRSVSWYQQTPGQGLQFLFEYFSETQRNKGNFPGRFSGRQFSNSRSEMNVSTLELGDSALYLCASSPSGAYEQYFGPGTRLTVT.

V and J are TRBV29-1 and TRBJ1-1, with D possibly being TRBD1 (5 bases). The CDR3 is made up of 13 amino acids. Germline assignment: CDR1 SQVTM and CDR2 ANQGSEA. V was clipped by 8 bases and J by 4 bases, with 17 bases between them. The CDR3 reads CSSRRGASTEAFF. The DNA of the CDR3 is TGCAGCTCCCGCCGCGGGGCGAGCACTGAAGCTTTCTTT.

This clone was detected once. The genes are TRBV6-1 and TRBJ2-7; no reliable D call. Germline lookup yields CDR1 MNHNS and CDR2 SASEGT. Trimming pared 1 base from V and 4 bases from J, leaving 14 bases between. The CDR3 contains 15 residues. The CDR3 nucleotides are TGTGCCAGCAGTGAAGGGAGAAGTTATCAATACGAGCAGTACTTC. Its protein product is CASSEGRSYQYEQYF.

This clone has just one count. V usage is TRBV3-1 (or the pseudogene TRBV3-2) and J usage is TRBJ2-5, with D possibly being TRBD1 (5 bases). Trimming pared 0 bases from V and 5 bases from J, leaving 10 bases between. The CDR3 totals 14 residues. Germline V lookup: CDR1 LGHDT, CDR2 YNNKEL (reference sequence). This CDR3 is CASSQDPGSETQYF. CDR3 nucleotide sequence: TGTGCCAGCAGCCAAGATCCAGGGTCTGAGACCCAGTACTTC.

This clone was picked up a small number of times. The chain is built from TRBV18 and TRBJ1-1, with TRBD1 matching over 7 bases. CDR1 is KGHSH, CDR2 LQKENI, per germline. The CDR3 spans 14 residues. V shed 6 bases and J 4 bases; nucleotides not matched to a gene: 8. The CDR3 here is CASSFKGASTEAFF. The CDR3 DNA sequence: TGTGCCAGCTCTTTTAAGGGGGCGAGCACTGAAGCTTTCTTT.

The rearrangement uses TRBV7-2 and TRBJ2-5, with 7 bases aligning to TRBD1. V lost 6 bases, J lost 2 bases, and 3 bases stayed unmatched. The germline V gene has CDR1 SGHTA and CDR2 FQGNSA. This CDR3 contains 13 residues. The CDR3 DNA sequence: TGTGCCAGCAGTCCGGGACAGCAAGAGACCCAGTACTTC. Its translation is CASSPGQQETQYF.

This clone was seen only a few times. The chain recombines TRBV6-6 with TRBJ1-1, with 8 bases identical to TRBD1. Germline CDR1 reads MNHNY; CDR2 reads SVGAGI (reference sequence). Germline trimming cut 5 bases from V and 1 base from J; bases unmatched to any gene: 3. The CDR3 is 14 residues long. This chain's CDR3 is CASSPTGANTEAFF. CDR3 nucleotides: TGTGCCAGCAGTCCGACAGGGGCGAACACTGAAGCTTTCTTT.

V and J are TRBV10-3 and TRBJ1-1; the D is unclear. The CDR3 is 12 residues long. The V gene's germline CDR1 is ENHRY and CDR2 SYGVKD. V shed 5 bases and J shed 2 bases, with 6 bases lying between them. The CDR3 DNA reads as TGTGCCATCAGTCCTACTAACACTGAAGCTTTCTTT. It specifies CAISPTNTEAFF.

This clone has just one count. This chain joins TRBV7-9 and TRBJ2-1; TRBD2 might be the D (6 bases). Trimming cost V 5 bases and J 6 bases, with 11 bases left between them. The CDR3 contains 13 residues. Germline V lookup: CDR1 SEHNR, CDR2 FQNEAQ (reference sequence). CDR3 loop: CASSTSTSNEQFF. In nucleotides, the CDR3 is TGTGCCAGCAGCACCTCGACTAGCAATGAGCAGTTCTTC. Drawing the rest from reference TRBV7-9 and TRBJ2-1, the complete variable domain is DTGVSQNPRHKITKRGQNVTFRCDPISEHNRLYWYRQTLGQGPEFLTYFQNEAQLEKSRLLSDRFSAERPKGSFSTLEIQRTEQGDSAMYLCASSTSTSNEQFFGPGTRLTVL.

For the CDR3, the DNA is TGTGCCAGCAGCTTAGTCCTAATGGGACTAGCGGGGGCCTACGAGCAGTACTTC. It specifies CASSLVLMGLAGAYEQYF. The rearrangement links TRBV7-2 to TRBJ2-7; TRBD2 aligns across 14 bases. Germline V gene lookup returns CDR1 SGHTA and CDR2 FQGNSA. The CDR3 consists of 18 residues. V trimming: 1 base; J trimming: 2 bases; junction bases outside the gene matches: 7.

DNA for the CDR3: TGTGCCAGCAGTTTATTACAGCCCAGCAATCAGCCCCAGCATTTT. Its translation: CASSLLQPSNQPQHF. This chain links TRBV28 with TRBJ1-5; the D is unclear. This CDR3 contains 15 residues. V shed 1 base and J shed 1 base, with 8 bases lying between them. The germline V gene encodes CDR1 MDHEN and CDR2 SYDVKM.

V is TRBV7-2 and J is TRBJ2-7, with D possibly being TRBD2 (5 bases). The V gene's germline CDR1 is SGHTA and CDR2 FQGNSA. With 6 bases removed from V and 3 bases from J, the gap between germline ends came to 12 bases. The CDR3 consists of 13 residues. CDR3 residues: CASSSRGGYEQYF. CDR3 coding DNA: TGTGCCAGCAGTTCCCGAGGAGGCTACGAGCAGTACTTC.

The CDR3 is CAIRGTGGYEQYF. CDR3 DNA sequence: TGTGCCATCAGGGGGACAGGGGGCTACGAGCAGTACTTC. V gene TRBV10-3 combines with J gene TRBJ2-7; 11 bases align to TRBD1. V shed 6 bases and J 3 bases; nucleotides not matched to a gene: 1. Germline CDR1 is ENHRY and CDR2 is SYGVKD. CDR3 length equals 13 residues.

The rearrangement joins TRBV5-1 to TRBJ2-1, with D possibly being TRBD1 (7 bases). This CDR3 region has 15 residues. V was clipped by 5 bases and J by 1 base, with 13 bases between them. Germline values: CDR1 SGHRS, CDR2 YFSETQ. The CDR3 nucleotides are TGCGCCAGCAGGCAGGGGGGCGGTTCCTACAATGAGCAGTTCTTC. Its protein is CASRQGGGSYNEQFF.

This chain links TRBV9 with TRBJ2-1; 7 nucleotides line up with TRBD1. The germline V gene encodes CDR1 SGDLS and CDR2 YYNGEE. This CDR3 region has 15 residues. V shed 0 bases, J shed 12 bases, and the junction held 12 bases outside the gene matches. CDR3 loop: CASSVDPLTGAGQFF. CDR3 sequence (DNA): TGTGCCAGCAGCGTAGACCCCCTCACAGGGGCAGGGCAGTTCTTC. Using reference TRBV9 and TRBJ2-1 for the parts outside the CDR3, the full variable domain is DSGVTQTPKHLITATGQRVTLRCSPRSGDLSVYWYQQSLDQGLQFLIQYYNGEERAKGNILERFSAQQFPDLHSELNLSSLELGDSALYFCASSVDPLTGAGQFFGPGTRLTVL.

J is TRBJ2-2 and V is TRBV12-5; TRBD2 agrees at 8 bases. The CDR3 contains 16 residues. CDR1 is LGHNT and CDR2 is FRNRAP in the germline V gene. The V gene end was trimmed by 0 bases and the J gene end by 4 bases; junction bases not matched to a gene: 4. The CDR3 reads CASGLVISGVTGELFF. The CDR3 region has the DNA TGTGCTAGTGGTTTGGTTATTAGCGGGGTCACCGGGGAGCTGTTTTTT. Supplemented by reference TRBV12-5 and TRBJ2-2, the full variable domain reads DARVTQTPRHKVTEMGQEVTMRCQPILGHNTVFWYRQTMMQGLELLAYFRNRAPLDDSGMPKDRFSAEMPDATLATLKIQPSEPRDSAVYFCASGLVISGVTGELFFGEGSRLTVL.

CDR3 DNA sequence: TGTGCCAGCAGTCGGGGGGAGCGGGGTTACAATGAGCAGTTCTTC. It codes for CASSRGERGYNEQFF. The chain couples TRBV6-5 to TRBJ2-1; 7 nucleotides line up with TRBD2. The length of the CDR3 is 15 residues. Per germline, CDR1 MNHEY and CDR2 SVGAGI. V lost 5 bases to trimming and J lost 4 bases; unmatched junction nucleotides: 8.

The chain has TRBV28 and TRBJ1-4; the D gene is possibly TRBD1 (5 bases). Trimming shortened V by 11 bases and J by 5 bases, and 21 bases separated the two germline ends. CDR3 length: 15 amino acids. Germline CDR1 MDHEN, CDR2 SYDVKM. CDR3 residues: CASLVGTRTNEKLFF. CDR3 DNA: TGTGCCTCCTTAGTGGGAACCCGGACAAATGAAAAACTGTTTTTT.